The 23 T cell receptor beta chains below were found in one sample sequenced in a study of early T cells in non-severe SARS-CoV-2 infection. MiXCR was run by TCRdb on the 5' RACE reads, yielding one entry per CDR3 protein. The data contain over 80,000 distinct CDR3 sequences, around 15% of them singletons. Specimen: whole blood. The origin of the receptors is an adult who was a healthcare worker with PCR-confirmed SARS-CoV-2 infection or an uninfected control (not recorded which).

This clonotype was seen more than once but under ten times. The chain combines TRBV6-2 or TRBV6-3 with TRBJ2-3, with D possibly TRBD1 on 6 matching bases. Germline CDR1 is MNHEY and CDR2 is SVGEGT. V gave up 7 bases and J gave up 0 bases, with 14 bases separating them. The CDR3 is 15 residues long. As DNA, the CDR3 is TGTGCCAGCAACCTGGACAGCATTAGCACAGATACGCAGTATTTT. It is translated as CASNLDSISTDTQYF.

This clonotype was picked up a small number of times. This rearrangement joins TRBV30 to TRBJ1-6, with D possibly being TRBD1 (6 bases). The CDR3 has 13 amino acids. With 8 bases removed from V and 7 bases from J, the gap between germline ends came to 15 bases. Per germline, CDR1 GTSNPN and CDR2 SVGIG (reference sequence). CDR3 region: CAGTQGRNSPLHF. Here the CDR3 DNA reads TGTGCCGGCACACAGGGTCGGAATTCACCCCTCCACTTT.

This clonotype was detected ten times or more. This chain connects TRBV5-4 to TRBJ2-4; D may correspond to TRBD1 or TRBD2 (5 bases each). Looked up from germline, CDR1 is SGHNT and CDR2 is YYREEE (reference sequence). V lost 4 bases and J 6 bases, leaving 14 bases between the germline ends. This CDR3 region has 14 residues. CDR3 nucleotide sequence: TGTGCCAGCAGCCCATCTGATGGGGGAAACATTCAGTACTTC. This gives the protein CASSPSDGGNIQYF.

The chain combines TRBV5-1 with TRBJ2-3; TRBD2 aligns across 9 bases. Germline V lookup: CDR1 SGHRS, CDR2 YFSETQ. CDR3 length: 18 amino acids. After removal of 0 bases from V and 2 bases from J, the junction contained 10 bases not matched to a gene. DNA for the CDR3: TGCGCCAGCAGCTTGGCCGAGGTAGCGGGGGCTCTCACAGATACGCAGTATTTT. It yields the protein CASSLAEVAGALTDTQYF.

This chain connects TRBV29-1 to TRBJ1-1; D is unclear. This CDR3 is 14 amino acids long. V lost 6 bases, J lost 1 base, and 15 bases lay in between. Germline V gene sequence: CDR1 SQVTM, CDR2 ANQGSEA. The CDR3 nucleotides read TGCAGCGTCCCAGGAGGTCAGTGGAACACTGAAGCTTTCTTT. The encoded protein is CSVPGGQWNTEAFF.

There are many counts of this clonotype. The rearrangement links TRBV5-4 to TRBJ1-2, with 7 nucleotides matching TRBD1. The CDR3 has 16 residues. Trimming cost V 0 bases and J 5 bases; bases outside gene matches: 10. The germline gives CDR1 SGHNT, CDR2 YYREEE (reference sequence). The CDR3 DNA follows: TGTGCCAGCAGCTTGGAGTTGAGGGGGCTAGAATATGGCTACACCTTC. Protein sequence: CASSLELRGLEYGYTF.

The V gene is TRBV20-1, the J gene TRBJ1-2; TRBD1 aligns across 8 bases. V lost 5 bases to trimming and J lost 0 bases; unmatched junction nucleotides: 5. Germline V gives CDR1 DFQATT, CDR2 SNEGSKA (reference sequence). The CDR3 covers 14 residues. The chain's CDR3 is CSAGQGWANYGYTF. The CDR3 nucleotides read TGCAGTGCTGGACAGGGATGGGCTAACTATGGCTACACCTTC.

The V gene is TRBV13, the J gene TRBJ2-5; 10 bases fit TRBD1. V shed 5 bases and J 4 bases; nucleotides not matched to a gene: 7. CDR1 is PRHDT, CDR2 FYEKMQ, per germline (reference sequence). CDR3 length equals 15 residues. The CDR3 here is CASSPRDRGGETQYF. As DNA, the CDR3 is TGTGCCAGCAGCCCCCGGGACAGGGGTGGAGAGACCCAGTACTTC.

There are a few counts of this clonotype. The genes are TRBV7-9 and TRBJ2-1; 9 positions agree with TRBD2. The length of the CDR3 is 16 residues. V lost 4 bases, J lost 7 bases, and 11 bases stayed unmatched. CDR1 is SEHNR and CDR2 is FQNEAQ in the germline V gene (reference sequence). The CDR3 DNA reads TGTGCCAGCAGCTCCCAGCGGGGGGAAAAAGGAAATGAGCAGTTCTTC. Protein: CASSSQRGEKGNEQFF.

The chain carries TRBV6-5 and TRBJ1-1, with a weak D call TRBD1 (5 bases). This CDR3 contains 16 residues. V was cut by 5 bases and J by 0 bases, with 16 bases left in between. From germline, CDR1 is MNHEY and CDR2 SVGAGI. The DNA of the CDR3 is TGTGCCAGCAGTCCGGCGGTGGGGCGCATGAACACTGAAGCTTTCTTT. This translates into CASSPAVGRMNTEAFF.

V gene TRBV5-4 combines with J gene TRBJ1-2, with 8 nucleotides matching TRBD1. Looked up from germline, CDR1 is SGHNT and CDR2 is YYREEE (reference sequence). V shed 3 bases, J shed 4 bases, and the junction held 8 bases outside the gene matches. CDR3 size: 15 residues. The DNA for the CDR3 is TGTGCCAGCAGCTGGCAGTCCGGACAGGGCTATGGCTACACCTTC. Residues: CASSWQSGQGYGYTF.

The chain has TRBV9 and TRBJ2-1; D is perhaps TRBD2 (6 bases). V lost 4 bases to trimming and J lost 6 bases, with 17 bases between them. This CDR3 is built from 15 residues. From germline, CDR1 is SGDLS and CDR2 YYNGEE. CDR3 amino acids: CASSPAGGATNEQFF. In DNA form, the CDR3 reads TGTGCCAGCAGCCCCGCAGGAGGGGCGACCAATGAGCAGTTCTTC.

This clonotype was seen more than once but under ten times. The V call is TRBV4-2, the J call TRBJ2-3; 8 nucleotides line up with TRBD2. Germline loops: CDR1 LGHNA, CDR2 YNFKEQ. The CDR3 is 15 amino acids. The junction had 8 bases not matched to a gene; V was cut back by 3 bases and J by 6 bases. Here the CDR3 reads CASSQSSGGGDTQYF. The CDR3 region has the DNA TGTGCCAGCAGCCAGAGCTCCGGGGGGGGTGATACGCAGTATTTT.

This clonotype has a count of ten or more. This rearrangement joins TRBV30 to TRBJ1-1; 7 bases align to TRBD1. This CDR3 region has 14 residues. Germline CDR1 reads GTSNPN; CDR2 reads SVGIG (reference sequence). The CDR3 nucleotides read TGTGCTCGTAGACAGGGAATGGGTTACACTGAAGCTTTCTTT. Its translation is CARRQGMGYTEAFF.

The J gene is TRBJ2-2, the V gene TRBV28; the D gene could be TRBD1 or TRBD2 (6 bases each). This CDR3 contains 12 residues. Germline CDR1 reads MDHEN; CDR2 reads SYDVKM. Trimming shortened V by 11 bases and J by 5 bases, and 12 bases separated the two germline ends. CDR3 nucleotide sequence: TGTGCCTTAGGAGGGGGTACCGGGGAGCTGTTTTTT. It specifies CALGGGTGELFF.

For the CDR3, the DNA is TGTGCCAGCAGTTTACTAGGGACTGAGCAGTTCTTC. As protein: CASSLLGTEQFF. This rearrangement joins TRBV28 to TRBJ2-1; either TRBD1 or TRBD2 may fit D (5 bases each). The germline V and J ends were trimmed by 2 bases and 9 bases, with 8 bases remaining between them. The CDR3 runs 12 residues. Germline-derived CDR1 and CDR2 are MDHEN and SYDVKM.

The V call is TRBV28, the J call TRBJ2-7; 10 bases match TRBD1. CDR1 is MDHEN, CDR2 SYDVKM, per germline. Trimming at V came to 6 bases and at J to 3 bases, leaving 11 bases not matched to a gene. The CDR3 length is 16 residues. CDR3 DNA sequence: TGTGCCAGCAGCCCCCGCCGAGGACAGGGGGACTACGAGCAGTACTTC. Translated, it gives CASSPRRGQGDYEQYF. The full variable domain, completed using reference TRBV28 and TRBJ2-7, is DVKVTQSSRYLVKRTGEKVFLECVQDMDHENMFWYRQDPGLGLRLIYFSYDVKMKEKGDIPEGYSVSREKKERFSLILESASTNQTSMYLCASSPRRGQGDYEQYFGPGTRLTVT.

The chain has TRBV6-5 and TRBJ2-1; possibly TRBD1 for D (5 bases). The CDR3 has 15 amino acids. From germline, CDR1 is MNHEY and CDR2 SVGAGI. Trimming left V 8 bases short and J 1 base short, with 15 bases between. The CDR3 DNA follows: TGTGCCAGCCTCGCGGCTGGACATTCCTACAATGAGCAGTTCTTC. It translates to CASLAAGHSYNEQFF.

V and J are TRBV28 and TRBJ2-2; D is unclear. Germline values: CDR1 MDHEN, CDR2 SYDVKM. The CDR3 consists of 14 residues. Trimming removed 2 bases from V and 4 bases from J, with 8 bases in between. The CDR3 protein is CASSLGLSTGELFF. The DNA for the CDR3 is TGTGCCAGCAGTTTAGGGCTTAGCACCGGGGAGCTGTTTTTT. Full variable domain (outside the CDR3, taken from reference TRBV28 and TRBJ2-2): DVKVTQSSRYLVKRTGEKVFLECVQDMDHENMFWYRQDPGLGLRLIYFSYDVKMKEKGDIPEGYSVSREKKERFSLILESASTNQTSMYLCASSLGLSTGELFFGEGSRLTVL.

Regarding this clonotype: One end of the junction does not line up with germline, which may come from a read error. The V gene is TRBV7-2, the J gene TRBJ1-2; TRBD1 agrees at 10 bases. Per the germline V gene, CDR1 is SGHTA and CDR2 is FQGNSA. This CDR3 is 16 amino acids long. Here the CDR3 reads CASSHGQGEPSYRYTF. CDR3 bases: TGTGCCAGCAGCCACGGACAGGGGGAGCCCTCCTATCGCTACACCTTC.

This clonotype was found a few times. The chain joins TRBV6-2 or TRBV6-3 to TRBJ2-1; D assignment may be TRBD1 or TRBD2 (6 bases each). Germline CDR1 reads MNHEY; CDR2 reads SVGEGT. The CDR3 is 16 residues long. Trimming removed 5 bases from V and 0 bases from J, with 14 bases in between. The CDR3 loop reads CASSKQGGYSYNEQFF. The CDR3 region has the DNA TGTGCCAGCAGTAAACAGGGAGGATACTCCTACAATGAGCAGTTCTTC.

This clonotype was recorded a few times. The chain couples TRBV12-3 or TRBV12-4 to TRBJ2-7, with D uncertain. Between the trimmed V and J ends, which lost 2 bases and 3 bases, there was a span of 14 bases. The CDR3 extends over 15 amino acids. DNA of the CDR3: TGTGCCAGCAGTTTAACCGTGGGCAGGTTCTACGAGCAGTACTTC. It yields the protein CASSLTVGRFYEQYF.

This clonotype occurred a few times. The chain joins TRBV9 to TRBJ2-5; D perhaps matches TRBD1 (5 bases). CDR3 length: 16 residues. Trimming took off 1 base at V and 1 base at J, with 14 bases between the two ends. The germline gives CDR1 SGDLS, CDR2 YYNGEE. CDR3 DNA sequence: TGTGCCAGCAGCGTAAGGTCAGGGTGGCGCCAAGAGACCCAGTACTTC. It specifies CASSVRSGWRQETQYF.